A single sample gave rise to the 17 T cell receptor beta chains below, sequenced in a study of shared clonotypes between healthy human individuals. Produced via immunoSEQ multiplex PCR; TCRdb's table is partial and in-frame only. In the table there are some 660,000 clones, about 80% of which are singletons. The sequencing sample was made of memory CD4+ T cells sorted from blood. Documented subset: CD45RA-negative fraction. The origin of the receptors is a woman under 40 in good health.

On this clone itself: Other DNA sequences in the sample encode the same CDR3. J is TRBJ1-3 and V is TRBV5-4; unclear D gene. Trimming shortened V by 0 bases and J by 4 bases, and 11 bases separated the two germline ends. The CDR3 length is 15 residues. Germline CDR1 and CDR2: SGHNT and YYREEE (reference sequence). CDR3 amino acids: CASSLGEGSGNTIYF. CDR3 nucleotide sequence: TGTGCCAGCAGCTTGGGGGAGGGTTCCGGAAACACCATATATTTT.

This clone turned up a few times. This same CDR3 is encoded by further DNA sequences in the sample. The rearrangement links TRBV7-9 to TRBJ2-7, with TRBD1 matching over 9 bases. J lost 5 bases, V lost 5 bases, and 7 bases had no gene match. This CDR3 contains 14 residues. Germline CDR1 is SEHNR and CDR2 is FQNEAQ (reference sequence). The CDR3, as DNA: TGTGCCAGCAGCCCGGGACAGGGCGCGGACGAGCAGTACTTC. This codes for CASSPGQGADEQYF.

This clone was recorded only once. The V and J genes are TRBV28 and TRBJ2-7, with 8 bases lining up with TRBD1. V gave up 3 bases and J gave up 4 bases; unmatched junction bases: 5. Germline-derived CDR1 and CDR2 are MDHEN and SYDVKM. The CDR3 loop spans 14 amino acids. The CDR3 bases are TGTGCCAGCAGTTTGGGACAGGCCCGTTACGAGCAGTACTTC. This translates into CASSLGQARYEQYF. The entire variable domain, with the rest obtained from reference TRBV28 and TRBJ2-7, is as follows: DVKVTQSSRYLVKRTGEKVFLECVQDMDHENMFWYRQDPGLGLRLIYFSYDVKMKEKGDIPEGYSVSREKKERFSLILESASTNQTSMYLCASSLGQARYEQYFGPGTRLTVT.

In this sample, this clone turned up many times. The CDR3 coding sequence is TGTGCCACCAGCAGATCAACAGGGTACCAAGAGACCCAGTACTTC. This gives the protein CATSRSTGYQETQYF. The chain recombines TRBV15 with TRBJ2-5; TRBD1 is a possible D gene (6 bases). Trimming shortened V by 2 bases and J by 0 bases, and 10 bases separated the two germline ends. The germline gives CDR1 LNHNV, CDR2 YYDKDF (reference sequence). This CDR3 has 15 residues.

The rearrangement joins TRBV5-1 to TRBJ1-5; D uncertain. The CDR3 is made up of 17 amino acids. V was trimmed by 9 bases and J by 5 bases, leaving 27 bases between them. Germline CDR1 reads SGHRS; CDR2 reads YFSETQ. CDR3: CANKEKGVRVPDQPQHF. The CDR3, as DNA: TGCGCCAACAAAGAGAAAGGCGTCCGAGTACCCGATCAGCCCCAGCATTTT.

The chain has TRBV7-8 and TRBJ1-1, with 7 bases that match TRBD1. V was clipped by 5 bases and J by 10 bases; unmatched bases: 13. The CDR3 loop spans 14 amino acids. Germline CDR1 is SGHVS and CDR2 is FQNEAQ. Here the CDR3 DNA reads TGTGCCAGCAGCCCCAGGACAGGAGAGGGTTTAGCTTTCTTT. This translates into CASSPRTGEGLAFF.

CDR3: CASSFRNEQFF. DNA of the CDR3: TGTGCCAGCAGCTTTAGGAATGAGCAGTTCTTC. This sequence joins TRBV7-9 and TRBJ2-1; D is unclear. The CDR3 sequence is 11 residues long. The V gene lost 3 bases and the J gene lost 7 bases, with 4 bases spanning the gap. CDR1 is SEHNR, CDR2 FQNEAQ, per germline (reference sequence).

The chain links TRBV6-1 to TRBJ1-1; D is unresolved. There are 13 residues in the CDR3. Trimming stripped 0 bases from V and 13 bases from J, with 15 bases between. The germline V gene encodes CDR1 MNHNS and CDR2 SASEGT. CDR3 nucleotides: TGTGCCAGCAGTGAAGCGGGTGGGCGGGGAGTTTTCTTT. Protein: CASSEAGGRGVFF.

The chain links TRBV4-1 to TRBJ2-1, with D tentatively TRBD1 or TRBD2 (5 bases each). From germline, CDR1 is MGHRA and CDR2 YSYEKL. This CDR3 contains 13 residues. V was pared by 7 bases and J by 9 bases, with 16 bases between. CDR3 in DNA: TGCGCCAGCACCAGGGACGGGCGTGGTGAGCAGTTCTTC. Translated, it gives CASTRDGRGEQFF.

The chain couples TRBV7-2 to TRBJ2-4; no firm D call. Germline assignment: CDR1 SGHTA and CDR2 FQGNSA. Trimming left V 2 bases short and J 0 bases short, with 11 bases between. This CDR3 is built from 16 residues. CDR3 region: CASSLNALLAKNIQYF. Here the CDR3 DNA reads TGTGCCAGCAGCTTAAACGCGTTGCTAGCCAAAAACATTCAGTACTTC.

Points on this clone: The same CDR3 can be traced to other DNA sequences in this sample. The genes are TRBV6-5 and TRBJ2-7; 12 nucleotides line up with TRBD2. V was clipped by 0 bases and J by 3 bases; unmatched bases: 0. Germline V lookup: CDR1 MNHEY, CDR2 SVGAGI. The CDR3 spans 15 residues. CDR3 bases: TGTGCCAGCAGTTACTCGACTAGCGGGAGCTACGAGCAGTACTTC. This gives the protein CASSYSTSGSYEQYF.

This chain uses TRBV28 with TRBJ2-7; 9 nucleotides match TRBD1. The CDR3 runs 16 residues. V lost 8 bases and J lost 4; bases outside the gene matches: 15. CDR1 MDHEN and CDR2 SYDVKM come from the germline V gene. The CDR3 DNA reads as TGTGCCAGCTTCGAGGAGACCGGGACAGGGCTTTACGAGCAGTACTTC. Translating gives CASFEETGTGLYEQYF.

This clone showed up just a few times. V and J are TRBV6-5 and TRBJ2-5; D not resolved. Trimming removed 3 bases from V and 5 bases from J, with 13 bases in between. The CDR3 is made up of 14 amino acids. Germline assignment: CDR1 MNHEY and CDR2 SVGAGI. CDR3 DNA sequence: TGTGCCAGCAGTTATGCCGTGCGCCAGGAGACCCAGTACTTC. Translating gives CASSYAVRQETQYF.

As for this clone: Distinct nucleotide sequences in the sample also encode this CDR3. This chain uses TRBV5-1 with TRBJ2-1; no reliable D call. V was trimmed by 4 bases and J by 0 bases, leaving 11 bases between them. The CDR3 is 15 amino acids. Germline V gives CDR1 SGHRS, CDR2 YFSETQ. DNA of the CDR3: TGCGCCAGCAGCCCCGCCCGTCCCTCCTACAATGAGCAGTTCTTC. It yields the protein CASSPARPSYNEQFF.

V is TRBV7-9 and J is TRBJ2-2, with TRBD2 identical over 10 bases. V was pared by 5 bases and J by 6 bases, with 6 bases of the junction left unmatched. The CDR3 has 15 residues. Germline assignment: CDR1 SEHNR and CDR2 FQNEAQ (reference sequence). The CDR3 loop reads CASSPLAGDAGELFF. The CDR3 DNA reads TGTGCCAGCAGCCCCCTAGCGGGAGACGCCGGGGAGCTGTTTTTT.

J is TRBJ2-7 and V is TRBV28; D assignment may be TRBD1 or TRBD2 (5 bases each). This CDR3 is built from 14 residues. Trimming pared 2 bases from V and 3 bases from J, leaving 11 bases between. Germline loops: CDR1 MDHEN, CDR2 SYDVKM. The CDR3 spells CASSLRDGSYEQYF. The CDR3 DNA sequence: TGTGCCAGCAGTTTACGGGACGGAAGCTACGAGCAGTACTTC.

The gene calls are TRBV6-1 and TRBJ2-7; 10 positions agree with TRBD2. Germline CDR1 reads MNHNS; CDR2 reads SASEGT. The CDR3 contains 15 residues. V lost 6 bases, J lost 1 base, and 6 bases stayed unmatched. Written as DNA, the CDR3 is TGTGCCAGCAGCGGACTAGCGGTTTCTTCCTACGAGCAGTACTTC. Protein product: CASSGLAVSSYEQYF.